Listed below are T cell receptor beta chains from one sample, sequenced in a study of a mutant IDH1 vaccine in newly diagnosed glioma. These receptors have no known antigen. TCRdb keeps only in-frame clones here, not all; method: immunoSEQ multiplex PCR. The sample includes over 45,000 clones, about 80% seen only once; the top ten take around 7.4%. The sequencing here drew on PBMCs, taken from a glioma patient whose treatment included an IDH1 peptide vaccine. Receptors were obtained from a woman in her 50s with glioma. Each CDR3 is given with its conserved first and last residue. The order of the fields is D gene, V gene, J gene, clone size, CDR3 protein, CDR3 DNA. A D gene is named only where the DNA matches it firmly. The size entry is marked missing in some rows and otherwise reads once, few, many or a size class.

-,TRBV20-1,TRBJ1-2,-,CIVKGGPGYTF,TGCATCGTAAAAGGGGGTCCTGGCTACACCTTC
TRBD1,TRBV9,TRBJ2-2,-,CASSPRTGITGELFF,TGTGCCAGCAGCCCGCGGACAGGGATAACCGGGGAGCTGTTTTTT
TRBD2,TRBV2,TRBJ2-5,-,CASGSGVREETQYF,TGTGCCAGCGGGAGCGGGGTCCGGGAAGAGACCCAGTACTTC
-,TRBV7-6,TRBJ2-1,-,CASSFRGSNEQFF,TGTGCCAGCAGCTTCAGGGGAAGCAATGAGCAGTTCTTC
-,TRBV19,TRBJ1-4,few,CASRPRDPNEKLFF,TGTGCCAGTAGACCTAGGGATCCTAATGAAAAACTGTTTTTT
-,TRBV6-5,TRBJ2-1,-,CASGRAGPYNEQFF,TGTGCCAGCGGCCGGGCAGGGCCCTACAATGAGCAGTTCTTC
-,TRBV4-2,TRBJ2-3,-,CASSQDASTDTQYF,TGTGCCAGCAGCCAAGATGCTAGCACAGATACGCAGTATTTT
-,TRBV5-1,TRBJ1-3,-,CASSPRAPDSGNTIYF,TGCGCCAGCAGCCCGCGGGCCCCAGACTCTGGAAACACCATATATTTT
-,TRBV28,TRBJ1-6,-,CASEGGGPSPLHF,TGTGCCAGCGAAGGAGGGGGTCCCTCACCCCTCCACTTT
-,TRBV18,TRBJ2-1,-,CASFKSGVFNEQFF,TGTGCCAGCTTCAAATCCGGGGTCTTCAATGAGCAGTTCTTC
-,TRBV11-1,TRBJ2-7,-,CASSGDRRTYEQYF,TGTGCCAGCAGCGGCGACAGGCGCACCTACGAGCAGTACTTC
TRBD2,TRBV9,TRBJ2-2,-,CASSVSPSGGRNTGELFF,TGTGCCAGCAGCGTATCGCCTAGCGGGGGGAGGAACACCGGGGAGCTGTTTTTT
-,TRBV7-2,TRBJ1-2,-,CASSYAGLSYGYTF,TGTGCCAGCAGCTACGCAGGGTTGAGCTATGGCTACACCTTC
-,TRBV6-1,TRBJ1-1,-,CASSPGLNTEAFF,TGTGCCAGCAGCCCGGGTCTCAACACTGAAGCTTTCTTT
-,TRBV2,TRBJ2-2,once,CASIPGSNTGELFF,TGTGCCAGCATTCCAGGATCCAACACCGGGGAGCTGTTTTTT
TRBD1,TRBV9,TRBJ2-7,-,CASSVGDSHRTYEQYF,TGTGCCAGCAGCGTAGGGGACAGCCACCGGACCTACGAGCAGTACTTC
-,TRBV7-9,TRBJ1-1,few,CASSSGFYTEAFF,TGTGCCAGCAGCTCCGGGTTCTACACTGAAGCTTTCTTT
-,TRBV18,TRBJ1-3,-,CASSTTTGSSGNTIYF,TGTGCCAGCTCAACTACTACAGGGAGCTCTGGAAACACCATATATTTT
TRBD1,TRBV11-3,TRBJ2-5,-,CASSLDARGRAETQYF,TGTGCCAGCAGCTTAGATGCCAGGGGGCGTGCAGAGACCCAGTACTTC
TRBD1,TRBV5-1,TRBJ1-3,-,CASAGTGRSDTIYF,TGCGCCAGCGCCGGGACAGGGAGGTCGGACACCATATATTTT
-,TRBV19,TRBJ2-3,-,CASSIGDTQYF,TGTGCCAGTAGTATAGGCGATACGCAGTATTTT
-,TRBV5-6,TRBJ1-1,few,CASSPDFESAEAFF,TGTGCCAGCAGCCCGGATTTTGAGAGCGCTGAAGCTTTCTTT
-,TRBV10-3,TRBJ2-3,-,CAISESFGSAGSTDTQYF,TGTGCCATCAGTGAGTCGTTTGGGTCGGCAGGGAGTACAGATACGCAGTATTTT
-,TRBV5-1,TRBJ2-7,-,CASSPTGNFNEQYF,TGCGCCAGCAGCCCGACAGGAAATTTTAACGAGCAGTACTTC
-,TRBV29-1,TRBJ2-3,once,CSVVGGTDTQYF,TGCAGCGTAGTAGGAGGCACAGATACGCAGTATTTT
-,TRBV7-9,TRBJ1-2,-,CASSSVDKFYGYTF,TGTGCCAGCAGCTCCGTGGACAAGTTCTATGGCTACACCTTC
-,TRBV10-3,TRBJ1-1,-,CAISADFNTEAFF,TGTGCCATCAGTGCGGACTTTAACACTGAAGCTTTCTTT
-,TRBV11-3,TRBJ1-1,once,CASSSGQSEAFF,TGTGCCAGCAGCTCCGGACAGTCTGAAGCTTTCTTT
-,TRBV6-6,TRBJ1-1,-,CATTRGQGMNTEAFF,TGTGCCACTACGCGGGGGCAGGGCATGAACACTGAAGCTTTCTTT
-,TRBV19,TRBJ1-1,-,CASGRDSGPTEAFF,TGTGCCAGCGGCCGAGACAGCGGTCCCACTGAAGCTTTCTTT
-,TRBV6-1,TRBJ1-5,-,CASSAGFSNQPQHF,TGTGCCAGCAGTGCAGGGTTTAGCAATCAGCCCCAGCATTTT
TRBD2,TRBV5-1,TRBJ2-1,-,CASYLWGGGTNSYNEQFF,TGCGCCAGCTACCTGTGGGGCGGGGGGACTAACTCCTACAATGAGCAGTTCTTC
-,TRBV30,TRBJ1-1,few,CAWKVRATEAFF,TGTGCCTGGAAGGTTAGGGCCACTGAAGCTTTCTTT
-,TRBV13,TRBJ1-2,-,CASSLQAYGYTF,TGTGCCAGCAGTCTACAGGCGTATGGCTACACCTTC
-,TRBV9,TRBJ1-2,-,CASSVASGVYGYTF,TGTGCCAGCAGCGTAGCATCGGGGGTTTATGGCTACACCTTC
-,TRBV18,TRBJ1-3,-,CASSPPGSGNTIYF,TGTGCCAGCTCACCACCGGGATCCGGAAACACCATATATTTT
TRBD2,TRBV18,TRBJ2-3,-,CASSPGLGSTDTQYF,TGTGCCAGCTCACCGGGACTAGGAAGCACAGATACGCAGTATTTT
TRBD1,TRBV11-2,TRBJ1-2,-,CASSLVRSGTGGYTF,TGTGCCAGCAGCTTAGTTCGGTCCGGGACAGGTGGCTACACCTTC
TRBD2,TRBV9,TRBJ2-5,-,CASSLSQLAGGKETQYF,TGTGCCAGCAGCCTTTCCCAACTAGCGGGGGGCAAAGAGACCCAGTACTTC
TRBD2,TRBV19,TRBJ2-2,-,CASSPGLAGGYTGELFF,TGTGCCAGTAGTCCGGGACTAGCGGGGGGGTACACCGGGGAGCTGTTTTTT
-,TRBV6-1,TRBJ2-5,once,CASAGQAKTQYF,TGTGCCAGTGCGGGCCAGGCAAAGACCCAGTACTTC